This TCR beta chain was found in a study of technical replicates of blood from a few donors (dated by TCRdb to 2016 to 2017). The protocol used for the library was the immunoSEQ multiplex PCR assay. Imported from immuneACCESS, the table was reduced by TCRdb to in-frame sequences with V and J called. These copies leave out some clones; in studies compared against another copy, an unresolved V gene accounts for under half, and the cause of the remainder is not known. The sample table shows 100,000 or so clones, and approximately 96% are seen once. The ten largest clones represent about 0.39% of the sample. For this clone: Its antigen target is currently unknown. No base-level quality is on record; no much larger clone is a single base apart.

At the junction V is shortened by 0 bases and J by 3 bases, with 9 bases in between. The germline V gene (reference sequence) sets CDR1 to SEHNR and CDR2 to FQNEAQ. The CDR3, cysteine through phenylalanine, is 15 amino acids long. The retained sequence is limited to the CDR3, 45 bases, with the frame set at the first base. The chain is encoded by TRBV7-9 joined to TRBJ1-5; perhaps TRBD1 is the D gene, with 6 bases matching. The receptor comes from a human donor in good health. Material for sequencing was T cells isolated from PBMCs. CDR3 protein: CASSLALGANQPQHF. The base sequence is TGTGCCAGCAGCTTAGCCTTGGGGGCCAATCAGCCCCAGCATTTT.